Below, one T cell receptor (beta chain) is given with its context. Its antigen remains unidentified. The entry originates in a study of blood T cells in healthy people across ages. In the study overall: With template switching, about one barcoded beta molecule was captured per two T cells.

Study-wide results and limits: The donors' CMV status was not determined, possibly confounding changes in expanded clonotypes. The study regarded diversity estimates from one million T cells as underestimates.

The second PCR ran roughly 7 to 12 cycles with a sample-barcoded 5' primer and J-beta primers. Every cDNA molecule bore a tag from a template-switch adaptor containing 12 random nucleotides. TCRdb used MiXCR to reprocess the 5' RACE reads, holding one entry per CDR3 protein. The data contain 700,000 or so distinct CDR3 sequences, over 20% of them seen just once; the ten biggest clones take up roughly 22%. The material sequenced was blood. The sequence derives from a man aged 65 to 85 in good health.

The CDR3 nucleotides read TGTGCCAGCAGCCGAAGTTACCTTGGGGCAGGAGATACGCAGTATTTT. Translated, it gives CASSRSYLGAGDTQYF. The genes are TRBV14 and TRBJ2-3; a weak D match, TRBD1 (5 bases). The CDR3 is 16 residues long. Germline lookup yields CDR1 SGHDN and CDR2 FVKESK. V was clipped by 4 bases and J by 5 bases, with 19 bases between them.